This TCR beta chain was captured in a study of long-term antiretroviral therapy in people with HIV. Survey level was the resolution at which the v3.0 immunoSEQ assay ran. Generated by immunoSEQ multiplex PCR, the TCRdb table keeps only in-frame clones and is missing some. The sample lists roughly 23,000 clones, 84% occurring once. Germline CDR1 and CDR2: MNHEY and SVGAGI. V lost 6 bases to trimming and J lost 4 bases, with 12 bases between them. The CDR3 spans 13 residues. The receptor's source is a woman between 45 and 65 years old with HIV. Sequenced here: unsorted PBMCs, sampled 1.9 years after starting antiretroviral therapy. This sequence joins TRBV6-5 and TRBJ1-2; D is undetermined. CDR3 sequence: CASRAAGGYGYTF. As DNA, the CDR3 is TGTGCCAGCAGGGCCGCGGGAGGCTATGGCTACACCTTC.